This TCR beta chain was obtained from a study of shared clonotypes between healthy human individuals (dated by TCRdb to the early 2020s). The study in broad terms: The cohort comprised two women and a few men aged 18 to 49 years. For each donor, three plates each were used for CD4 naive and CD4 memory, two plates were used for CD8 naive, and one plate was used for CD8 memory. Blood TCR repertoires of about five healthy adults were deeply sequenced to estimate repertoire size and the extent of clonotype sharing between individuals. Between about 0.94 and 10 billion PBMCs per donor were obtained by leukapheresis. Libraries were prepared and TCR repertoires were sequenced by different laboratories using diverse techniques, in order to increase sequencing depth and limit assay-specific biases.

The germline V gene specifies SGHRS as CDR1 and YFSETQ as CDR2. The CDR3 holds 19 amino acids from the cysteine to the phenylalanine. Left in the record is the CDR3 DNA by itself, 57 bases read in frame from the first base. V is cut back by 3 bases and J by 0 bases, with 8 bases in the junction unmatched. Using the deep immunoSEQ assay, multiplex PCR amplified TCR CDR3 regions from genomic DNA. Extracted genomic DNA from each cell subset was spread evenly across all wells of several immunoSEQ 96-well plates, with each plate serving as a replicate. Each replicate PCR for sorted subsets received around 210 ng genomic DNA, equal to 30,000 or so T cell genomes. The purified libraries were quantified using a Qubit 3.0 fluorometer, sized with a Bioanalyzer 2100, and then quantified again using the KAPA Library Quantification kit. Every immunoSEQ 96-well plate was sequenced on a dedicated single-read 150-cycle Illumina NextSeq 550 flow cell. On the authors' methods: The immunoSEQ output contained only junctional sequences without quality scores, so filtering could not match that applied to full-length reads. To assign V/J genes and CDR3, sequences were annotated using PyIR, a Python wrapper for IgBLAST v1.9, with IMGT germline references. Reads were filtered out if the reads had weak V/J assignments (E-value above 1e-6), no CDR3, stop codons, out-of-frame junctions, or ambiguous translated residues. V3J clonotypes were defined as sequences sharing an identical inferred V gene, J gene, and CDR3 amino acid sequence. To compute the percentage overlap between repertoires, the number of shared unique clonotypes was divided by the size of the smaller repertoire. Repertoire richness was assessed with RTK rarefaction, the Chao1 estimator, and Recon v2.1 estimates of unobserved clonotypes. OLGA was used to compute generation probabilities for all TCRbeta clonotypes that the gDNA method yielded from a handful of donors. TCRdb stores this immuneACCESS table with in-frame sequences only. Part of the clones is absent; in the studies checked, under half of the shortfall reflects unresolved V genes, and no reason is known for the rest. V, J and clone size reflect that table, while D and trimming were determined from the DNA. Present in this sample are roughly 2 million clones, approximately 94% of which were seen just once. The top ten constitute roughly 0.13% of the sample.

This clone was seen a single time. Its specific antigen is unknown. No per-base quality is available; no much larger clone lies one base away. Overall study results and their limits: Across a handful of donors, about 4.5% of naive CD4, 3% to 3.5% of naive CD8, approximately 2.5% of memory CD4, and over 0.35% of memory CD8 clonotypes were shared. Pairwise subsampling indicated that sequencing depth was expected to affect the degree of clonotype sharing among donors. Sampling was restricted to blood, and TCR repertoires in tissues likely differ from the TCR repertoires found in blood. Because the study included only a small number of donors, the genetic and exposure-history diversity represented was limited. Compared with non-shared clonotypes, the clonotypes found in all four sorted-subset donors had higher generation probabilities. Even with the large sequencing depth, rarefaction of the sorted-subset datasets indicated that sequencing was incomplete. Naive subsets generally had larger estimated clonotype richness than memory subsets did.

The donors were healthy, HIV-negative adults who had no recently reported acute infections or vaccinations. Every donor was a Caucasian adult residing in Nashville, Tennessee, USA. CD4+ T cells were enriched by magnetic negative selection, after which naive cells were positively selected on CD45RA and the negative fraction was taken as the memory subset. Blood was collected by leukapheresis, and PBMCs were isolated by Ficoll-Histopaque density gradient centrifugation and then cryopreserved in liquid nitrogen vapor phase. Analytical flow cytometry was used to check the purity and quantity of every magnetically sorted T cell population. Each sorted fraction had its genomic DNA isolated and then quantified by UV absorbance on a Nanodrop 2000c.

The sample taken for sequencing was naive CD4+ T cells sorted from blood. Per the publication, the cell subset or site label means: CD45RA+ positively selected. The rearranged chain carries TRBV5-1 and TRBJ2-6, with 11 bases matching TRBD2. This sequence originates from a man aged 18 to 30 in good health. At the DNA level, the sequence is TGCGCCAGCAGCTGGGGGACTAGCGGTACCTTCTCTGGGGCCAACGTCCTGACTTTC. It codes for CASSWGTSGTFSGANVLTF.